One and the same sample provided the 20 T cell receptor beta chains below, sequenced in a study of beta chain features in type 1 diabetes. The entirety of the isolated RNA underwent reverse transcription, so expressed TCRB transcripts were sequenced. Sequencing was performed with immunoSEQ multiplex PCR; in TCRdb, only in-frame clones are kept and a portion is missing. The sample contains under 500,000 clones, approximately 28% of which appear only once. The sample comprised naive CD4+ T cells from blood. These receptor sequences come from a man aged 18 to 30 in good health.

In the case of this clone: Within the sample, other DNA sequences also encode this same CDR3. This chain links TRBV29-1 with TRBJ2-5; possible D gene TRBD2, 6 bases. The length of the CDR3 is 14 residues. Trimming took off 6 bases at V and 5 bases at J, with 19 bases between the two ends. Looked up from germline, CDR1 is SQVTM and CDR2 is ANQGSEA. CDR3 DNA sequence: TGCAGCGTGCGGGACCCCCTAGGCGGGGAGACCCAGTACTTC. Residues: CSVRDPLGGETQYF.

The chain uses TRBV7-9 and TRBJ2-5; weak D call: TRBD2 (6 bases). CDR3 size: 13 residues. Per germline, CDR1 SEHNR and CDR2 FQNEAQ (reference sequence). Trimming cost V 5 bases and J 9 bases, with 16 bases left between them. CDR3: CASSPGVVGSQYF. As DNA, the CDR3 is TGTGCCAGCAGCCCGGGGGTAGTTGGGTCCCAGTACTTC.

This clone was seen a few times. The V call is TRBV30, the J call TRBJ2-7; D is perhaps TRBD2 (6 bases). Trimming left V 4 bases short and J 5 bases short, with 12 bases between. This CDR3 spans 12 amino acids. Germline loops: CDR1 GTSNPN, CDR2 SVGIG (reference sequence). This chain's CDR3 is CAWMEGGHEQYF. The DNA for the CDR3 is TGTGCCTGGATGGAGGGAGGCCACGAGCAGTACTTC. Complete variable domain (other parts from reference TRBV30 and TRBJ2-7): SQTIHQWPATLVQPVGSPLSLECTVEGTSNPNLYWYRQAAGRGLQLLFYSVGIGQISSEVPQNLSASRPQDRQFILSSKKLLLSDSGFYLCAWMEGGHEQYFGPGTRLTVT.

A few counts support this clone. V is TRBV9 and J is TRBJ2-3; D might be TRBD1 (5 bases). Germline lookup yields CDR1 SGDLS and CDR2 YYNGEE. V shed 8 bases and J shed 2 bases, with 21 bases lying between them. CDR3 length: 16 residues. The CDR3 region is CASNLLPQGITDTQYF. The CDR3 nucleotides read TGTGCCAGTAACCTTCTTCCTCAGGGAATCACAGATACGCAGTATTTT.

This clone was recorded a few times. The chain links TRBV7-9 to TRBJ2-3; 15 bases match TRBD2. V lost 5 bases and J lost 0; bases outside the gene matches: 3. Germline loops: CDR1 SEHNR, CDR2 FQNEAQ (reference sequence). This CDR3 contains 17 residues. CDR3 amino acids: CASSKGLAGGSTDTQYF. In nucleotides, the CDR3 is TGTGCCAGCAGCAAGGGACTAGCGGGAGGAAGCACAGATACGCAGTATTTT.

With respect to this clone: Different DNA sequences within this sample yield the same CDR3. The chain uses TRBV5-1 and TRBJ2-5; TRBD2 is a possible D gene (6 bases). CDR1 is SGHRS, CDR2 YFSETQ, per germline. The V end was cut by 4 bases, the J end by 2 bases, with 6 bases between. The CDR3 length is 12 residues. Here the CDR3 reads CASSGGQETQYF. The CDR3, as DNA: TGCGCCAGCAGCGGAGGGCAAGAGACCCAGTACTTC.

This clone was observed a single time. The same CDR3 also results from other DNA sequences found in this sample. V is TRBV9 and J is TRBJ1-4; the D gene is possibly TRBD1 (5 bases). V lost 0 bases to trimming and J lost 1 base, with 7 bases between them. This CDR3 is built from 15 residues. Per the germline V gene, CDR1 is SGDLS and CDR2 is YYNGEE. CDR3 DNA: TGTGCCAGCAGCGTAGATGGGGGAACTAATGAAAAACTGTTTTTT. This sequence encodes CASSVDGGTNEKLFF.

This clone showed up just a few times. The chain has TRBV2 and TRBJ2-3; 9 nucleotides match TRBD2. CDR3 length: 17 residues. Germline loops: CDR1 SNHLY, CDR2 FYNNEI. J lost 0 bases, V lost 6 bases, and 10 bases had no gene match. This chain's CDR3 is CASRGLGTSLSTDTQYF. CDR3 sequence (DNA): TGTGCCAGCAGGGGGCTAGGGACTAGCCTTAGCACAGATACGCAGTATTTT. The whole variable domain, remainder taken from reference TRBV2 and TRBJ2-3, is EPEVTQTPSHQVTQMGQEVILRCVPISNHLYFYWYRQILGQKVEFLVSFYNNEISEKSEIFDDQFSVERPDGSNFTLKIRSTKLEDSAMYFCASRGLGTSLSTDTQYFGPGTRLTVL.

The rearrangement joins TRBV4-3 to TRBJ2-3; D may be TRBD2 (5 bases). Trimming stripped 1 base from V and 5 bases from J, with 16 bases between. CDR3 size: 16 residues. Germline V gene sequence: CDR1 LGHNA, CDR2 YSLEER. The CDR3 sequence is CASSQVGAGKEDTQYF. The DNA for the CDR3 is TGCGCCAGCAGCCAAGTGGGCGCGGGCAAGGAAGATACGCAGTATTTT.

This chain uses TRBV2 with TRBJ2-7; TRBD2 agrees at 8 bases. The germline gives CDR1 SNHLY, CDR2 FYNNEI. With 6 bases clipped from V and 3 bases from J, the junction kept 7 bases outside the gene matches. CDR3 size: 14 residues. CDR3 protein: CASSPSGYFYEQYF. The CDR3 bases are TGTGCCAGCAGCCCTAGCGGGTACTTCTACGAGCAGTACTTC.

The rearrangement links TRBV7-8 to TRBJ2-1; possibly TRBD1 for D (5 bases). The germline V gene encodes CDR1 SGHVS and CDR2 FQNEAQ. This CDR3 comprises 15 residues. The V end lost 5 bases, the J end lost 0 bases, and 11 bases lay between the germline ends. The CDR3 loop is CASSEQVNSYNEQFF. DNA of the CDR3: TGTGCCAGCAGCGAACAGGTTAACTCCTACAATGAGCAGTTCTTC.

The chain combines TRBV5-4 with TRBJ2-3, with D unresolved. Trimming took off 7 bases at V and 1 base at J, with 1 base between the two ends. Germline V lookup: CDR1 SGHNT, CDR2 YYREEE (reference sequence). The CDR3 has 10 amino acids. DNA for the CDR3: TGTGCCAGCGGCACAGATACGCAGTATTTT. It translates to CASGTDTQYF.

The chain employs TRBV28 and TRBJ2-3, with D possibly being TRBD2 (6 bases). The CDR3 has 14 amino acids. Trimming shortened V by 6 bases and J by 1 base, and 11 bases separated the two germline ends. CDR1 and CDR2 from the germline V gene are MDHEN and SYDVKM. CDR3 residues: CASSAGTRTDTQYF. In DNA, the CDR3 is TGTGCCAGCAGCGCAGGGACTCGCACAGATACGCAGTATTTT.

This clone was seen a few times. V and J are TRBV2 and TRBJ2-1; D is unresolved. The ends were cut back, 9 bases at V and 4 bases at J, with 7 bases in the middle. The CDR3 extends over 11 amino acids. Germline assignment: CDR1 SNHLY and CDR2 FYNNEI. For the CDR3, the DNA is TGTGCCAGTTTAGTATACAATGAGCAGTTCTTC. Protein: CASLVYNEQFF.

As to this clone: The same CDR3 can be traced to other DNA sequences in this sample. V is TRBV7-9 and J is TRBJ2-3; D is unresolved. Germline V gene data show CDR1 as SEHNR and CDR2 as FQNEAQ (reference sequence). CDR3 size: 13 residues. The V end lost 4 bases, the J end lost 1 base, and 6 bases lay between the germline ends. The DNA of the CDR3 is TGTGCCAGCAGCTCCTCAGGCACAGATACGCAGTATTTT. Translating it yields CASSSSGTDTQYF.

This clone was seen a few times. The chain combines TRBV29-1 with TRBJ2-5; the D is unclear. The ends were cut back, 4 bases at V and 3 bases at J, with 15 bases in the middle. The CDR3 consists of 14 residues. Looked up from germline, CDR1 is SQVTM and CDR2 is ANQGSEA. The CDR3 DNA reads TGCAGCGTTGGGTTTGGTTTGCGCGAAGAGACCCAGTACTTC. This translates into CSVGFGLREETQYF.

Only a few counts were recorded for this clone. This rearrangement joins TRBV7-6 to TRBJ2-7; the D gene is possibly TRBD2 (6 bases). Trimming cost V 5 bases and J 1 base, with 18 bases left between them. Germline values: CDR1 SGHVS, CDR2 FNYEAQ. This CDR3 comprises 16 residues. The CDR3 DNA reads TGTGCCAGCAGCCGCGACGCTTACGGGACTTCCTACGAGCAGTACTTC. Translated, it gives CASSRDAYGTSYEQYF.

This clone has a handful of counts. The rearrangement links TRBV30 to TRBJ2-7; D perhaps matches TRBD1 (5 bases). V lost 1 base to trimming and J lost 12 bases, with 10 bases between them. CDR3 length equals 10 residues. Germline-derived CDR1 and CDR2 are GTSNPN and SVGIG (reference sequence). The CDR3 nucleotides are TGTGCCTGGAGTGACAGGCGGCTGTACTTC. Residues: CAWSDRRLYF.

This clone turned up a few times. The chain couples TRBV10-3 to TRBJ1-4; 7 nucleotides agree with TRBD1. Trimming removed 6 bases from V and 7 bases from J; junction bases left unmatched: 11. This CDR3 spans 15 amino acids. Germline CDR1 ENHRY, CDR2 SYGVKD. The CDR3, as DNA: TGTGCCATCAGCCTGGAACGACAGGGTCTTGAAAAACTGTTTTTT. This sequence encodes CAISLERQGLEKLFF.

This rearrangement joins TRBV7-8 to TRBJ2-7; D gene unclear. CDR1 and CDR2 (germline): SGHVS, FQNEAQ. Trimming took off 2 bases at V and 3 bases at J, with 11 bases between the two ends. There are 14 residues in the CDR3. CDR3 loop: CASSLKVYYYEQYF. In DNA, the CDR3 is TGTGCCAGCAGCTTAAAGGTCTATTACTACGAGCAGTACTTC. The full variable domain, rest sourced from reference TRBV7-8 and TRBJ2-7, is GAGVSQSPRYKVAKRGQDVALRCDPISGHVSLFWYQQALGQGPEFLTYFQNEAQLDKSGLPSDRFFAERPEGSVSTLKIQRTQQEDSAVYLCASSLKVYYYEQYFGPGTRLTVT.